The source of this T cell receptor (beta chain) is a study of tumor-infiltrating lymphocytes in primary liver carcinoma. The CDR3 covers 15 residues. Germline CDR1 and CDR2: MNHNY and SVGAGI (reference sequence). The ends were cut back, 2 bases at V and 0 bases at J, with 9 bases in the middle. This clonotype was observed many times. Total RNA amounting to 450 to 550 ng was the source from which TCR beta cDNA was made with a constant-region primer. ARM-PCR was slightly modified, and three nested multiplex PCR rounds with it gave rise to the TCR beta libraries. Two initial PCR rounds of around 10 cycles each paired TRBV1-TRBV30 forward primers with a C-beta reverse primer. MiXCR, run by TCRdb on the multiplex PCR reads, gives a single entry per CDR3 protein. This sample yields approximately 330,000 distinct CDR3 sequences, of which 65% are seen a single time; approximately 5.9% belongs to the top ten.

The researchers obtained blood RNA from unsorted whole blood and also extracted germline DNA. The sequencing input was peripheral blood. The clonotype originates from a man in his forties with primary liver carcinoma and hepatitis B virus infection. This rearrangement joins TRBV6-6 to TRBJ2-3; D remains ambiguous. The CDR3 DNA reads as TGTGCCAGCAGTTACATCCAGCTTAGCACAGATACGCAGTATTTT. The encoded protein is CASSYIQLSTDTQYF.